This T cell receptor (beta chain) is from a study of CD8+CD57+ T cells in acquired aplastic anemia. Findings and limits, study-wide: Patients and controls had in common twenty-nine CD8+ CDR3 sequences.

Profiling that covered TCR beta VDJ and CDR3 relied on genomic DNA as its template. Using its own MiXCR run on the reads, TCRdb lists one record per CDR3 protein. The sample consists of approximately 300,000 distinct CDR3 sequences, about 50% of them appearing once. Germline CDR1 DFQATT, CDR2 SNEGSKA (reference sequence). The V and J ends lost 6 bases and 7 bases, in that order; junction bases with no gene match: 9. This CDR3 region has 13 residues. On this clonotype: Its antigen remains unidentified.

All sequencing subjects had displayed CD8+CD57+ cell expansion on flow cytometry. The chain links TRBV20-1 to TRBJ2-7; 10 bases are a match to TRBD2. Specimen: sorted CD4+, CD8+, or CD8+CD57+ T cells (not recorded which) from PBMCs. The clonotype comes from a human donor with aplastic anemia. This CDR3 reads CSAPRAGGAEQYF. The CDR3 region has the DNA TGCAGTGCCCCCAGAGCGGGAGGGGCTGAGCAGTACTTC.